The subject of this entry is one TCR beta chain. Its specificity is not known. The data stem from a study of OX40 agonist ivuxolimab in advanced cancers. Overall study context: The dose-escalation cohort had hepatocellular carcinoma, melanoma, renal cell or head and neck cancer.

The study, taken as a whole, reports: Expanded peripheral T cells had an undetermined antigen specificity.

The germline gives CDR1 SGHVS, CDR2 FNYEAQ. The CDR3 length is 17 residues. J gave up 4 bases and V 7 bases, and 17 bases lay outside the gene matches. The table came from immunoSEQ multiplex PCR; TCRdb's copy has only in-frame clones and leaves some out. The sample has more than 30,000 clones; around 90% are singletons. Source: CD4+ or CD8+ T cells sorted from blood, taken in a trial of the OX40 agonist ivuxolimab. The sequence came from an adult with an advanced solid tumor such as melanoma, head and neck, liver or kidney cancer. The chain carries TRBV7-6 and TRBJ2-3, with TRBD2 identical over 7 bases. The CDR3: CASTEMRLAFVSDTQYF. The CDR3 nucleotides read TGTGCCAGCACTGAAATGAGACTAGCCTTTGTGTCAGATACGCAGTATTTT.